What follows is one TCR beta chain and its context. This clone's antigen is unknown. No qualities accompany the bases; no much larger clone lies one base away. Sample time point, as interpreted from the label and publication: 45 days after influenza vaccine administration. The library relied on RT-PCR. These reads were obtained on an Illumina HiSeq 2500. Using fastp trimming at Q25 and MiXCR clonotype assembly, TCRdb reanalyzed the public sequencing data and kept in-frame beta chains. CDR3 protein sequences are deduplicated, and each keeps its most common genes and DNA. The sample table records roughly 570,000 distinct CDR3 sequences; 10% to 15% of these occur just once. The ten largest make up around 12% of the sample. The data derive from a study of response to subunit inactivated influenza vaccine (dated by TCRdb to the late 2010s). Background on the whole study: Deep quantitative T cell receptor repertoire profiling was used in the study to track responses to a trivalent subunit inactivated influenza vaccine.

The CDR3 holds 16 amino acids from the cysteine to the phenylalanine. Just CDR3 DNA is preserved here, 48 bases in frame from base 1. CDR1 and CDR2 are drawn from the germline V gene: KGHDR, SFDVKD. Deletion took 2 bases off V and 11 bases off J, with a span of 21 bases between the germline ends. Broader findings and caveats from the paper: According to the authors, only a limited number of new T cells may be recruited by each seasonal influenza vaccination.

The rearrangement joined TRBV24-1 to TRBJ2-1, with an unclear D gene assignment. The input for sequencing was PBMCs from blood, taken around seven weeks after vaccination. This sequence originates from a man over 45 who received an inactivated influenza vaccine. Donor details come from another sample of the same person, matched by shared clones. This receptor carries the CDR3 CATSDSRARNRRQQFF. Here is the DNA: TGTGCCACCAGTGATTCTAGAGCGAGGAACCGAAGACAGCAGTTCTTC.